These 27 T cell receptor beta chains were sequenced from one sample in a study of T-cell reconstitution after alpha-beta-depleted transplantation in children (dated by TCRdb to 2016 to 2017). The library was generated by PCR. Sequencing relied on an Illumina HiSeq 2500. Molecular barcoding was employed in the preparation of TCR libraries, with unique molecular identifiers being used to normalize TCRbeta repertoire quantification. Starting from the raw public reads, TCRdb applied fastp trimming at Q25, assembled clones with MiXCR and retained in-frame beta chains. CDR3 protein sequences are deduplicated, and each keeps its most common genes and DNA. The sample table shows roughly 200,000 distinct CDR3 sequences, and approximately 7% are seen once. 3% of the sample lies in the top ten. The material was PBMCs from the stem cell graft donor, obtained from the stem cell graft. The receptors here all came from a human donor who donated a stem cell graft to a child with Wiskott-Aldrich syndrome.

This clonotype came up many times. CDR3 region: CASRMGPRNEQFF. Here the CDR3 DNA reads TGTGCCAGCAGGATGGGGCCCCGCAATGAGCAGTTCTTC. V gene TRBV28 combines with J gene TRBJ2-1, with D perhaps TRBD1 (5 bases). V lost 6 bases, J lost 6 bases, and 12 bases lay in between. Germline lookup yields CDR1 MDHEN and CDR2 SYDVKM. The CDR3 sequence is 13 residues long.

This clonotype was counted only a few times. The chain carries TRBV29-1 and TRBJ1-5, with D possibly matching TRBD1 (6 bases). The CDR3 is 12 residues long. CDR1 is SQVTM, CDR2 ANQGSEA, per germline. Between the trimmed V and J ends, which lost 7 bases and 7 bases, there was a span of 14 bases. The chain's CDR3 is CSAGGGDQPQHF. The DNA for the CDR3 is TGCAGCGCCGGAGGGGGTGACCAGCCCCAGCATTTT.

There are a few counts of this clonotype. The chain's CDR3 is CSARDLGSKAFF. CDR3 coding DNA: TGCAGTGCTAGAGATTTGGGTAGTAAAGCTTTCTTT. The chain carries TRBV20-1 and TRBJ1-1, with D unclear. Trimming cost V 0 bases and J 9 bases, with 11 bases left between them. The CDR3 spans 12 residues. CDR1 is DFQATT, CDR2 SNEGSKA, per germline (reference sequence).

This clonotype was detected many times. This sequence joins TRBV4-1 and TRBJ2-6; no clear D gene. CDR3 size: 17 residues. V was shortened by 2 bases and J by 0 bases, with 11 bases between the two germline ends. CDR1 and CDR2 from the germline V gene are MGHRA and YSYEKL. Here the CDR3 reads CASSQWELSSGANVLTF. In nucleotides, the CDR3 is TGCGCCAGCAGCCAATGGGAACTCAGCTCTGGGGCCAACGTCCTGACTTTC.

The chain carries TRBV30 and TRBJ1-5, with 8 bases matching TRBD1. The germline V gene has CDR1 GTSNPN and CDR2 SVGIG (reference sequence). This CDR3 comprises 16 residues. J was trimmed by 4 bases and V by 0 bases; bases with no gene match: 8. The CDR3: CAWSVLDRGSNQPQHF. CDR3 coding DNA: TGTGCCTGGAGTGTACTAGACAGGGGCTCGAATCAGCCCCAGCATTTT.

This clonotype was recorded at least ten times. The chain has TRBV11-2 and TRBJ1-2; D is uncertain. Trimming removed 5 bases at V and 8 bases at J, with 18 bases between. CDR3 length equals 14 residues. Germline CDR1 is SGHAT and CDR2 is FQNNGV. DNA of the CDR3: TGTGCCAGCAGCCGAGACCGGACCGCCTCGGGCTACACCTTC. This encodes CASSRDRTASGYTF. Variable domain in full (rest from reference TRBV11-2 and TRBJ1-2): EAGVAQSPRYKIIEKRQSVAFWCNPISGHATLYWYQQILGQGPKLLIQFQNNGVVDDSQLPKDRFSAERLKGVDSTLKIQPAKLEDSAVYLCASSRDRTASGYTFGSGTRLTVV.

Turning to this clonotype: This could be a read error, since a much larger clone is one nucleotide away. The V and J genes are TRBV12-3 or TRBV12-4 and TRBJ2-1; 10 nucleotides line up with TRBD2. V lost 5 bases, J lost 8 bases, and 9 bases stayed unmatched. The CDR3 covers 15 residues. The CDR3 reads CASSHRSGRAYEQFF. For the CDR3, the DNA is TGTGCCAGCAGTCATCGGAGCGGGAGGGCCTATGAGCAGTTCTTC.

In this sample, this clonotype turned up many times. This chain uses TRBV5-5 with TRBJ2-3, with no clear D. V was trimmed by 0 bases and J by 6 bases, leaving 11 bases between them. Looked up from germline, CDR1 is SGHKS and CDR2 is YYEKEE (reference sequence). CDR3 size: 14 residues. The DNA for the CDR3 is TGTGCCAGCAGCTTGGAGCCCGGCCTGGATACGCAGTATTTT. Its protein product is CASSLEPGLDTQYF.

At least ten counts were recorded for this clonotype. The chain carries TRBV10-3 and TRBJ2-7; 7 bases are shared with TRBD1. The V gene's germline CDR1 is ENHRY and CDR2 SYGVKD. CDR3 length: 15 residues. Losses at the gene ends were 6 bases for V and 3 bases for J; bases not matched to a gene: 11. CDR3 sequence: CAIRPRDSEFYEQYF. DNA of the CDR3: TGTGCCATCAGACCCCGGGACAGTGAGTTCTACGAGCAGTACTTC.

This clonotype was recorded at least ten times. The chain has TRBV15 and TRBJ2-7; perhaps TRBD2 as D (7 bases). V shed 5 bases and J shed 4 bases, with 15 bases lying between them. The CDR3 spans 14 residues. CDR1 and CDR2 from the germline V gene are LNHNV and YYDKDF (reference sequence). The CDR3 DNA sequence: TGTGCCACCAGCTTTCGAGGGGGGGGATACGAGCAGTACTTC. Amino acids: CATSFRGGGYEQYF.

In its sample, this clonotype was seen many times. This sequence joins TRBV6-5 and TRBJ1-1; maybe TRBD1 (5 bases). Germline V gene sequence: CDR1 MNHEY, CDR2 SVGAGI. CDR3 size: 14 residues. V lost 4 bases to trimming and J lost 5 bases, with 14 bases between them. In DNA, the CDR3 is TGTGCCAGCAGTTTCTACGGGGCCCGGACTGAAGCTTTCTTT. Protein product: CASSFYGARTEAFF.

In its sample, this clonotype was seen many times. The CDR3 sequence: CAIPGLDGDGELFF. CDR3 nucleotide sequence: TGTGCCATCCCGGGACTAGACGGCGACGGGGAGCTGTTTTTT. The J gene is TRBJ2-2, the V gene TRBV7-2, with 8 bases aligning to TRBD2. From germline, CDR1 is SGHTA and CDR2 FQGNSA. This CDR3 is 14 amino acids long. Unmatched junction bases numbered 11, after V lost 10 bases and J lost 7 bases.

There are many counts of this clonotype. V usage is TRBV10-3 and J usage is TRBJ2-3; 8 bases align to TRBD2. After removal of 10 bases from V and 7 bases from J, the junction contained 16 bases not matched to a gene. Germline loops: CDR1 ENHRY, CDR2 SYGVKD. This CDR3 is built from 15 residues. In DNA, the CDR3 is TGTGCCACCGAAAAGTCAGCGGGAGTTAGAAATACGCAGTATTTT. Protein sequence: CATEKSAGVRNTQYF.

This clonotype was counted between two and nine times. The chain links TRBV5-1 to TRBJ1-6, with D perhaps matching TRBD1 (5 bases). Between the trimmed V and J ends, which lost 4 bases and 5 bases, there was a span of 10 bases. Germline lookup yields CDR1 SGHRS and CDR2 YFSETQ. This CDR3 is built from 14 residues. In DNA, the CDR3 is TGCGCCAGCAGCCCGGGGGGGAATAATTCACCCCTCCACTTT. Translating it yields CASSPGGNNSPLHF.

This clonotype has ten or more counts. The chain has TRBV9 and TRBJ2-7, with a tentative D call TRBD2 (5 bases). Trimming stripped 0 bases from V and 6 bases from J, with 16 bases between. CDR3 length: 15 amino acids. The germline V gene encodes CDR1 SGDLS and CDR2 YYNGEE. CDR3 protein: CASSVEVRGSGEQYF. In nucleotides, the CDR3 is TGTGCCAGCAGCGTAGAGGTTCGGGGTTCGGGCGAGCAGTACTTC.

This clonotype was recorded at least ten times. This sequence joins TRBV11-2 and TRBJ1-2; D is unresolved. V lost 3 bases and J 0 bases, leaving 8 bases between the germline ends. The CDR3 runs to 14 residues. Germline-derived CDR1 and CDR2 are SGHAT and FQNNGV. CDR3 residues: CASSFVNSNYGYTF. The CDR3, as DNA: TGTGCCAGCAGCTTCGTCAATTCTAACTATGGCTACACCTTC.

This clonotype was observed at least ten times. The chain has TRBV20-1 and TRBJ2-3, with 7 bases aligning to TRBD1. Germline V lookup: CDR1 DFQATT, CDR2 SNEGSKA (reference sequence). There are 13 residues in the CDR3. After removal of 6 bases from V and 2 bases from J, the junction contained 5 bases not matched to a gene. The CDR3 DNA reads TGCAGTGCCCACGACAGGGTCACAGATACGCAGTATTTT. Translated, it gives CSAHDRVTDTQYF.

The J gene is TRBJ2-2, the V gene TRBV4-3; 10 bases agree with TRBD2. Germline V gives CDR1 LGHNA, CDR2 YSLEER. Trimming took 1 base from V and 2 from J; bases not matched to a gene: 10. The CDR3 runs to 19 residues. The CDR3 reads CASSQVLAGGPINTGELFF. The CDR3 DNA sequence: TGCGCCAGCAGCCAAGTCTTAGCGGGAGGCCCTATCAACACCGGGGAGCTGTTTTTT.

This clonotype was seen many times. The rearrangement joins TRBV20-1 to TRBJ2-1; 8 bases match TRBD2. In germline, CDR1 is DFQATT, CDR2 SNEGSKA (reference sequence). With V trimmed by 5 bases and J by 7 bases, 13 bases remained unmatched. The CDR3 has 15 amino acids. The CDR3 is CSAALTKRENNEQFF. Here the CDR3 DNA reads TGCAGTGCTGCCCTGACTAAGCGGGAGAATAATGAGCAGTTCTTC.

This clonotype has a count of ten or more. The chain carries TRBV5-5 and TRBJ2-2; D is unclear. CDR3 length: 13 amino acids. The ends were cut back, 0 bases at V and 6 bases at J, with 6 bases in the middle. Germline CDR1 is SGHKS and CDR2 is YYEKEE (reference sequence). The DNA for the CDR3 is TGTGCCAGCAGCTTGGTTGTCTCCGGGGAGCTGTTTTTT. This sequence encodes CASSLVVSGELFF.

This clonotype was seen at least ten times. The rearrangement joins TRBV30 to TRBJ1-1; the D gene is possibly TRBD1 (6 bases). CDR1 is GTSNPN, CDR2 SVGIG, per germline (reference sequence). V was pared by 5 bases and J by 0 bases, with 13 bases between. The CDR3 runs to 14 residues. In DNA form, the CDR3 reads TGTGCCTGGTCACGGTGGGGGCTGAACACTGAAGCTTTCTTT. The encoded protein is CAWSRWGLNTEAFF.

This clonotype was observed many times. The chain carries TRBV20-1 and TRBJ1-6; unclear D gene. V gave up 5 bases and J gave up 7 bases, with 21 bases separating them. From germline, CDR1 is DFQATT and CDR2 SNEGSKA (reference sequence). The CDR3 is 16 amino acids. The CDR3 loop reads CSAPKSAKDGNSPLHF. The CDR3 nucleotides are TGCAGTGCTCCAAAATCAGCGAAAGACGGGAATTCACCCCTCCACTTT.

The table lists this clonotype with many counts. J is TRBJ1-1 and V is TRBV30; tentatively, D is TRBD1 (6 bases). There are 13 residues in the CDR3. V was pared by 3 bases and J by 6 bases, with 14 bases between. Germline-derived CDR1 and CDR2 are GTSNPN and SVGIG (reference sequence). CDR3 nucleotide sequence: TGTGCCTGGAGAACAGGGCCCGGAGCTGAAGCTTTCTTT. The encoded protein is CAWRTGPGAEAFF.

This clonotype showed up many times. The chain couples TRBV30 to TRBJ1-1; 7 bases align to TRBD1. The germline CDR1 and CDR2 sequences are GTSNPN and SVGIG (reference sequence). J was trimmed by 5 bases and V by 8 bases; bases with no gene match: 2. The CDR3 is made up of 10 amino acids. In DNA form, the CDR3 reads TGTGCCGCGGGACAGACTGAAGCTTTCTTT. Residues: CAAGQTEAFF.

The sample holds many counts of this clonotype. V usage is TRBV6-5 and J usage is TRBJ1-2, with no clear D. Trimming left V 8 bases short and J 2 bases short, with 12 bases between. This CDR3 spans 13 amino acids. CDR1 is MNHEY, CDR2 SVGAGI, per germline. This chain's CDR3 is CASLSGQNYGYTF. In DNA form, the CDR3 reads TGTGCCAGCCTCTCGGGCCAGAACTATGGCTACACCTTC.

This clonotype was counted between two and nine times. This rearrangement joins TRBV7-8 to TRBJ1-5, with no clear D. Trimming took off 5 bases at V and 5 bases at J, with 7 bases between the two ends. The CDR3 length is 12 residues. In germline, CDR1 is SGHVS, CDR2 FQNEAQ. This chain's CDR3 is CASSARDQPQHF. CDR3 coding DNA: TGTGCCAGCAGCGCTCGAGATCAGCCCCAGCATTTT.

This clonotype has at least ten counts. The chain combines TRBV12-3 or TRBV12-4 with TRBJ2-3; 10 bases line up with TRBD1. V was pared by 2 bases and J by 2 bases, with 16 bases of the junction left unmatched. The CDR3 runs to 20 residues. The CDR3, as DNA: TGTGCCAGCAGTTTAACCCCCGGGGGACAGGGGATAGGGCCCACAGATACGCAGTATTTT. It codes for CASSLTPGGQGIGPTDTQYF.